A single T cell receptor (beta chain) is shown here with its context. The CDR3 loop spans 14 amino acids. Random hexamers were used to reverse transcribe 0.5 to 1 ug of RNA. A single record per CDR3 protein comes from TCRdb applying MiXCR to the immunoSEQ multiplex PCR reads. The sample has 190,000 or so distinct CDR3 sequences; more than 90% are singletons. This sample is part of a study of CD8 T cells in Susac syndrome. The chain uses TRBV21-1 and TRBJ2-5; the D call TRBD1 from the table was never checked on the DNA. TRBV21-1 has pseudogene status. This receptor was taken from a human donor with multiple sclerosis. Sequenced input: CD4+ T cells from PBMCs. The CDR3 loop is CASSKPGRGETQYF. CDR3 coding DNA: TGTGCCAGCAGCAAACCGGGCAGGGGAGAGACCCAGTACTTC.